Listed below are T cell receptor beta chains from one sample, sequenced in a study of beta chain features in type 1 diabetes. Libraries were prepared by immunoSEQ multiplex PCR; TCRdb keeps only in-frame clonotypes and omits some of them. The sample contains 250,000 to 350,000 clones, 9.5% to 11% of which appear only once. Specimen: naive CD4+ T cells from blood. The receptors come from a woman aged 30 to 39 in good health. The CDR3 runs from the conserved cysteine through the conserved F or W. A D gene is named only where the DNA matches it firmly. The size entry is marked missing in some rows and otherwise reads once, few, many or a size class.

TRBV27	.	TRBJ1-2	.	CASSSPGRGYTF	TGTGCCAGCAGTTCCCCGGGGAGGGGCTACACCTTC
TRBV2	few	TRBJ2-5	TRBD2	CASSRLSGSEYF	TGTGCCAGCAGTCGCCTTAGCGGGTCGGAGTACTTC
TRBV30	few	TRBJ2-1	.	CAWYNRVRNEQFF	TGTGCCTGGTACAACAGGGTTAGGAATGAGCAGTTCTTC
TRBV9	few	TRBJ2-5	.	CASSASPVRGETQYF	TGTGCCAGCAGCGCGTCCCCGGTTAGGGGTGAGACCCAGTACTTC
TRBV19	.	TRBJ2-1	TRBD2	CALRFLLADHNEQFF	TGTGCCTTAAGGTTCTTACTAGCGGACCACAATGAGCAGTTCTTC
TRBV11-3	.	TRBJ2-7	TRBD2	CASSLGPQRGEQYF	TGTGCCAGCAGCTTAGGTCCACAGCGGGGCGAGCAGTACTTC
TRBV5-6	.	TRBJ1-5	.	CASSPRGSSQPQHF	TGTGCCAGCAGCCCGCGGGGGTCATCCCAGCCCCAGCATTTT
TRBV9	.	TRBJ2-1	TRBD1	CASSVNRGVHNEQFF	TGTGCCAGCAGCGTAAACAGGGGGGTCCACAATGAGCAGTTCTTC
TRBV9	.	TRBJ2-1	TRBD2	CASSTRLAGLYNEQFF	TGTGCCAGCAGCACCAGACTAGCGGGCCTCTACAATGAGCAGTTCTTC
TRBV14	few	TRBJ2-7	.	CASSQVSALSSYEQYF	TGTGCCAGCAGCCAAGTTTCAGCGTTAAGCTCCTACGAGCAGTACTTC
TRBV5-1	few	TRBJ2-2	TRBD2	CASSAGLAGGPNTGELFF	TGCGCCAGCAGCGCCGGACTAGCGGGAGGGCCGAACACCGGGGAGCTGTTTTTT
TRBV7-9	.	TRBJ2-7	.	CASSPPVGSDEQYF	TGTGCCAGCAGCCCACCTGTTGGGAGCGACGAGCAGTACTTC
TRBV5-1	.	TRBJ2-4	.	CASTPDKAGKNIQYF	TGCGCCAGCACCCCGGACAAAGCAGGGAAAAACATTCAGTACTTC
TRBV7-9	.	TRBJ2-4	.	CASSLGGAAKNIQYF	TGTGCCAGCAGCTTGGGGGGAGCAGCCAAAAACATTCAGTACTTC
TRBV27	.	TRBJ1-5	TRBD1	CASSLSRQGNQPQHF	TGTGCCAGCAGTTTATCCCGACAGGGAAATCAGCCCCAGCATTTT
TRBV5-4	.	TRBJ1-5	TRBD1	CASSLEPGGRNQPQHF	TGTGCCAGCAGCTTGGAACCAGGGGGCAGGAATCAGCCCCAGCATTTT
TRBV4-3	.	TRBJ1-5	.	CASSQDRGGIRPQHF	TGCGCCAGCAGCCAAGATCGAGGCGGTATACGGCCCCAGCATTTT
TRBV5-1	.	TRBJ2-3	TRBD1	CASSLGTGGGTDTQYF	TGCGCCAGCAGCTTGGGGACAGGGGGAGGCACAGATACGCAGTATTTT
TRBV30	.	TRBJ1-2	TRBD1	CAWSRQGALSIYGYTF	TGTGCCTGGAGTCGCCAGGGGGCACTTTCCATTTATGGCTACACCTTC
TRBV30	few	TRBJ1-2	.	CAWSPGGAGGYTF	TGTGCCTGGAGTCCCGGGGGTGCCGGTGGCTACACCTTC
TRBV11-2	.	TRBJ2-7	.	CASSSWTVSYEQYF	TGTGCCAGCAGCTCCTGGACAGTCTCCTACGAGCAGTACTTC
TRBV19	.	TRBJ1-1	.	CASSREGGTEAFF	TGTGCCAGTAGTAGAGAGGGGGGCACTGAAGCTTTCTTT
TRBV6-5	few	TRBJ1-5	.	CASSSGGSQPQHF	TGTGCCAGCAGTAGTGGAGGGAGTCAGCCCCAGCATTTT
TRBV20-1	.	TRBJ2-1	TRBD2	CSAGTSYGQFF	TGCAGTGCTGGGACTAGTTACGGGCAGTTCTTC
TRBV9	few	TRBJ2-3	.	CASSTLEFQSADTQYF	TGTGCCAGCAGCACCCTAGAGTTCCAGTCCGCAGATACGCAGTATTTT
TRBV25-1	.	TRBJ2-7	.	CASSVQGYEQYF	TGTGCCAGCAGTGTACAGGGCTACGAGCAGTACTTC
TRBV7-9	few	TRBJ2-5	TRBD1	CASSRYLLTGGGETQYF	TGTGCCAGCAGCCGTTACCTGTTGACAGGGGGTGGGGAGACCCAGTACTTC
TRBV18	few	TRBJ2-7	.	CASSPAPSVSYEQYF	TGTGCCAGCTCACCAGCACCTAGCGTCTCCTACGAGCAGTACTTC
TRBV6-5	few	TRBJ2-1	TRBD2	CASRMTSGPRNEQFF	TGTGCCAGCAGAATGACTAGCGGGCCCAGGAATGAGCAGTTCTTC
TRBV7-2	few	TRBJ2-4	.	CASSLGAGENIQYF	TGTGCCAGCAGCTTAGGGGCTGGCGAAAACATTCAGTACTTC
TRBV5-6	.	TRBJ1-1	.	CASSFGQRTEAFF	TGTGCCAGCAGCTTTGGACAACGCACTGAAGCTTTCTTT
TRBV12-5	few	TRBJ2-5	.	CASGLGSTGLETQYF	TGTGCTAGTGGTTTGGGATCAACAGGGCTGGAGACCCAGTACTTC
TRBV9	.	TRBJ1-1	.	CASSVDLVNTEAFF	TGTGCCAGCAGCGTAGATCTTGTGAACACTGAAGCTTTCTTT
TRBV6-1	.	TRBJ2-7	TRBD1	CASSAGTGFYEQYF	TGTGCCAGCAGTGCCGGGACAGGGTTCTACGAGCAGTACTTC
TRBV2	.	TRBJ2-2	.	CASTVRESTGELFF	TGTGCCAGCACCGTGAGGGAGTCCACCGGGGAGCTGTTTTTT
TRBV5-4	few	TRBJ2-5	.	CASSPGRETQYF	TGTGCCAGCAGCCCGGGAAGAGAGACCCAGTACTTC
TRBV4-3	.	TRBJ2-7	TRBD2	CASSQGLGGRLRYEQYF	TGCGCCAGCAGCCAAGGTCTCGGCGGGAGATTAAGGTACGAGCAGTACTTC
TRBV7-2	few	TRBJ2-3	.	CASSLSTDTQYF	TGTGCCAGCAGCCTTAGCACAGATACGCAGTATTTT
TRBV25-1	.	TRBJ1-1	.	CASSVLRNTEAFF	TGTGCCAGCAGTGTTCTTAGGAACACTGAAGCTTTCTTT
TRBV9	.	TRBJ2-7	.	CASSVDSEQYF	TGTGCCAGCAGCGTAGATAGCGAGCAGTACTTC
TRBV7-9	few	TRBJ1-1	.	CASSLTNYQRLNTEAFF	TGTGCCAGCAGCTTGACCAACTATCAGCGGTTGAACACTGAAGCTTTCTTT
TRBV28	.	TRBJ2-1	TRBD2	CASSFGLAGANEQFF	TGTGCCAGCAGTTTTGGGCTAGCGGGAGCAAATGAGCAGTTCTTC